These 30 T cell receptor beta chains share one sample of origin, sequenced in a study of blood T cell repertoires in COVID-19 (TCRdb year 2020). Libraries were constructed by the immunoSEQ multiplex PCR assay. In TCRdb, the immuneACCESS table is reduced to in-frame sequences with V and J assigned. These tables do not hold every clone; where another copy was compared, an unresolved V gene accounts for under half, and the others remain unexplained. Here the sample has some 200,000 clones; over 75% occur a single time. The ten biggest clones cover approximately 6.1% of the sample. Sequenced sample: peripheral blood. These receptors all stem from a man older than 75 with acute or convalescent COVID-19.

This clone was seen just once. The gene calls are TRBV2 and TRBJ1-6, with D uncertain. The CDR3 loop spans 13 amino acids. V lost 8 bases to trimming and J lost 6 bases, with 11 bases between them. Germline loops: CDR1 SNHLY, CDR2 FYNNEI. The CDR3 DNA follows: TGTGCCAGCGGAGGCATCGGTAATTCACCCCTCCACTTT. Its protein is CASGGIGNSPLHF.

The rearrangement joins TRBV5-1 to TRBJ2-1, with TRBD2 identical over 8 bases. CDR3 length equals 13 residues. In germline, CDR1 is SGHRS, CDR2 YFSETQ. V gave up 0 bases and J gave up 15 bases; unmatched junction bases: 8. In DNA, the CDR3 is TGCGCCAGCAGCTTGGGTTCTGCGGGAGGATCGTTCTTC. This translates into CASSLGSAGGSFF.

This clone was detected only once. The rearrangement joins TRBV25-1 to TRBJ2-3, with 11 bases identical to TRBD1. With V trimmed by 4 bases and J by 6 bases, 6 bases remained unmatched. This CDR3 is 15 amino acids long. CDR1 and CDR2 from the germline V gene are MGHDK and SYGVNS. CDR3 DNA sequence: TGTGCCAGCAGTGCGGGGACAGGGGGTTTTGATACGCAGTATTTT. Encoded protein: CASSAGTGGFDTQYF.

The chain recombines TRBV19 with TRBJ1-2; D unresolved. Germline-derived CDR1 and CDR2 are LNHDA and SQIVND (reference sequence). The ends were cut back, 4 bases at V and 4 bases at J, with 13 bases in the middle. The CDR3 length is 14 residues. CDR3 amino acids: CASSNGVEIYGYTF. CDR3 coding DNA: TGTGCCAGTAGTAACGGGGTAGAAATCTATGGCTACACCTTC.

The CDR3: CASSVDRGEKLFF. The CDR3 nucleotides are TGTGCCAGCAGCGTAGACAGGGGTGAAAAACTGTTTTTT. The V call is TRBV7-2, the J call TRBJ1-4, with 8 nucleotides matching TRBD1. CDR1 is SGHTA and CDR2 is FQGNSA in the germline V gene. With V trimmed by 5 bases and J by 7 bases, 3 bases remained unmatched. This CDR3 has 13 amino acids.

The CDR3 nucleotides are TGTGCCAGCAGTGAGGGTCAGGGCAATCAGCCCCAGCATTTT. It codes for CASSEGQGNQPQHF. The J gene is TRBJ1-5, the V gene TRBV25-1; D is ambiguous. CDR3 length: 14 amino acids. Per the germline V gene, CDR1 is MGHDK and CDR2 is SYGVNS. V was cut by 3 bases and J by 2 bases, with 8 bases left in between. Full variable domain (missing parts from reference TRBV25-1 and TRBJ1-5): EADIYQTPRYLVIGTGKKITLECSQTMGHDKMYWYQQDPGMELHLIHYSYGVNSTEKGDLSSESTVSRIRTEHFPLTLESARPSHTSQYLCASSEGQGNQPQHFGDGTRLSIL.

The V call is TRBV6-5, the J call TRBJ2-1, with 7 bases aligning to TRBD2. CDR3 length equals 13 residues. CDR1 and CDR2 (germline): MNHEY, SVGAGI. CDR3 protein: CATRREIYNEQFF. CDR3 in DNA: TGTGCTACAAGGCGGGAGATCTACAATGAGCAGTTCTTC.

V is TRBV20-1 and J is TRBJ1-1, with D perhaps matching TRBD1 (5 bases). The CDR3 loop spans 11 amino acids. Trimming removed 3 bases at V and 5 bases at J, with 7 bases between. Germline V gene data show CDR1 as DFQATT and CDR2 as SNEGSKA (reference sequence). The CDR3 DNA is TGCAGTGCTAGGAAGGGGACTGAAGCTTTCTTT. It is translated as CSARKGTEAFF.

The chain combines TRBV7-5 with TRBJ2-2; the table gives TRBD2 as D, unverified against the DNA. TRBV7-5 is reported as a pseudogene. The CDR3 spans 17 residues. CDR3 sequence reads: CVRSPPGVGKDTGELFF. DNA of the CDR3: TGTGTCAGAAGCCCCCCGGGGGTCGGCAAAGACACCGGGGAGCTGTTTTTT.

The rearrangement links TRBV11-2 to TRBJ1-2, with 7 bases lining up with TRBD1. The CDR3 runs to 13 residues. In germline, CDR1 is SGHAT, CDR2 FQNNGV. The junction had 2 bases not matched to a gene; V was cut back by 5 bases and J by 2 bases. The chain's CDR3 is CASSMTGNYGYTF. CDR3 sequence (DNA): TGTGCCAGCAGCATGACAGGGAACTATGGCTACACCTTC.

This clone was detected only once. The chain is built from TRBV9 and TRBJ2-1, with TRBD2 matching over 9 bases. The CDR3 is 15 residues long. With V trimmed by 0 bases and J by 6 bases, 4 bases remained unmatched. Germline loops: CDR1 SGDLS, CDR2 YYNGEE. The DNA of the CDR3 is TGTGCCAGCAGCGTAGCTTTAGCGGGAGTCAATGAGCAGTTCTTC. Amino acids: CASSVALAGVNEQFF.

This clone was counted a few times. The V gene is TRBV29-1, the J gene TRBJ2-5; a weak D match, TRBD2 (6 bases). V lost 8 bases to trimming and J lost 1 base, with 17 bases between them. This CDR3 contains 14 residues. In germline, CDR1 is SQVTM, CDR2 ANQGSEA. This CDR3 reads CSPRRGALQETQYF. The CDR3 nucleotides read TGCAGCCCGCGTCGCGGGGCCCTCCAAGAGACCCAGTACTTC.

V gene TRBV7-2 combines with J gene TRBJ2-5; D may be TRBD1 (6 bases). The CDR3 has 15 residues. Germline V CDR1 and CDR2: SGHTA, FQGNSA. V dropped 4 bases and J dropped 2 bases, with 14 bases sitting between them. The CDR3 region is CASSSQLDRQETQYF. The DNA of the CDR3 is TGTGCCAGCAGCTCCCAACTAGACAGGCAAGAGACCCAGTACTTC. Full variable domain (remainder filled in from reference TRBV7-2 and TRBJ2-5): GAGVSQSPSNKVTEKGKDVELRCDPISGHTALYWYRQSLGQGLEFLIYFQGNSAPDKSGLPSDRFSAERTGGSVSTLTIQRTQQEDSAVYLCASSSQLDRQETQYFGPGTRLLVL.

The rearrangement links TRBV6-4 to TRBJ2-3; TRBD2 might be the D (5 bases). There are 13 residues in the CDR3. CDR1 MRHNA and CDR2 SNTAGT come from the germline V gene. With 8 bases removed from V and 6 bases from J, the gap between germline ends came to 15 bases. CDR3 in DNA: TGTGCCAGCTCCCGGGAAGAAGCGGATACGCAGTATTTT. Protein product: CASSREEADTQYF.

This clone came up once. The CDR3 reads CASRGTSGRASYNEQFF. The DNA of the CDR3 is TGTGCCAGCAGGGGGACTAGCGGGAGGGCCTCCTACAATGAGCAGTTCTTC. V and J are TRBV2 and TRBJ2-1; TRBD2 aligns across 16 bases. V was clipped by 6 bases and J by 0 bases; unmatched bases: 2. In germline, CDR1 is SNHLY, CDR2 FYNNEI. CDR3 length: 17 residues. Complete variable domain (other parts from reference TRBV2 and TRBJ2-1): EPEVTQTPSHQVTQMGQEVILRCVPISNHLYFYWYRQILGQKVEFLVSFYNNEISEKSEIFDDQFSVERPDGSNFTLKIRSTKLEDSAMYFCASRGTSGRASYNEQFFGPGTRLTVL.

J is TRBJ2-5 and V is TRBV11-2; D remains ambiguous. Trimming shortened V by 5 bases and J by 5 bases, and 15 bases separated the two germline ends. The CDR3 sequence is 14 residues long. Germline V gives CDR1 SGHAT, CDR2 FQNNGV. The CDR3 sequence is CASSPPPQSETQYF. The CDR3 DNA reads TGTGCCAGCAGCCCACCGCCCCAAAGCGAGACCCAGTACTTC.

The J gene is TRBJ1-1, the V gene TRBV19; D is undetermined. Germline values: CDR1 LNHDA, CDR2 SQIVND (reference sequence). This CDR3 spans 11 amino acids. Trimming cost V 3 bases and J 7 bases, with 6 bases left between them. The CDR3, as DNA: TGTGCCAGTAGTATCACGGGTGAAGCTTTCTTT. It translates to CASSITGEAFF.

CDR3 region: CASSLGQQNIQYF. For the CDR3, the DNA is TGTGCCAGCAGCTTAGGACAGCAAAACATTCAGTACTTC. The chain has TRBV7-9 and TRBJ2-4; a possible D gene is TRBD1 (5 bases). This CDR3 spans 13 amino acids. Germline CDR1 is SEHNR and CDR2 is FQNEAQ (reference sequence). V was trimmed by 1 base and J by 5 bases, leaving 6 bases between them.

The chain uses TRBV7-2 and TRBJ1-4, with 8 bases matching TRBD1. J gave up 5 bases and V 1 base, and 3 bases lay outside the gene matches. Germline CDR1 SGHTA, CDR2 FQGNSA. The CDR3 spans 15 residues. The chain's CDR3 is CASSLVQGGNEKLFF. Written as DNA, the CDR3 is TGTGCCAGCAGCTTAGTACAGGGGGGGAATGAAAAACTGTTTTTT.

This chain joins TRBV7-3 and TRBJ2-3, with D perhaps TRBD1 (6 bases). Germline-derived CDR1 and CDR2 are SGHTA and FQGTGA. The length of the CDR3 is 14 residues. The ends were cut back, 4 bases at V and 7 bases at J, with 15 bases in the middle. This CDR3 reads CASSSGDLGNTQYF. The DNA for the CDR3 is TGTGCCAGCAGCTCAGGGGACCTCGGGAATACGCAGTATTTT.

CDR3 residues: CASSLSGGRRQPQHF. The CDR3 DNA reads TGTGCCAGCAGTTTATCAGGGGGCAGGAGGCAGCCCCAGCATTTT. The chain uses TRBV28 and TRBJ1-5; 8 bases fit TRBD1. The length of the CDR3 is 15 residues. CDR1 and CDR2 (germline): MDHEN, SYDVKM. Trimming took 1 base from V and 7 from J; bases not matched to a gene: 6. Complete variable domain (other parts from reference TRBV28 and TRBJ1-5): DVKVTQSSRYLVKRTGEKVFLECVQDMDHENMFWYRQDPGLGLRLIYFSYDVKMKEKGDIPEGYSVSREKKERFSLILESASTNQTSMYLCASSLSGGRRQPQHFGDGTRLSIL.

The V and J genes are TRBV7-8 and TRBJ1-2; D is uncertain. The CDR3 runs to 13 residues. Between the trimmed V and J ends, which lost 1 base and 8 bases, there was a span of 11 bases. Germline assignment: CDR1 SGHVS and CDR2 FQNEAQ. The CDR3: CASSLVSLGGYTF. CDR3 DNA sequence: TGTGCCAGCAGCTTAGTGTCGCTCGGGGGCTACACCTTC.

This clone was counted many times. The CDR3 loop is CSVERGAGVVLGYGYTF. The CDR3 coding sequence is TGCAGCGTTGAGCGGGGGGCAGGGGTCGTGTTAGGGTATGGCTACACCTTC. The J gene is TRBJ1-2, the V gene TRBV29-1; D might be TRBD1 (6 bases). CDR3 length: 17 residues. Germline CDR1 and CDR2: SQVTM and ANQGSEA. V lost 3 bases and J 5 bases, leaving 25 bases between the germline ends. Filled out from reference TRBV29-1 and TRBJ1-2, the complete variable domain reads SAVISQKPSRDICQRGTSLTIQCQVDSQVTMMFWYRQQPGQSLTLIATANQGSEATYESGFVIDKFPISRPNLTFSTLTVSNMSPEDSSIYLCSVERGAGVVLGYGYTFGSGTRLTVV.

The chain links TRBV4-2 to TRBJ1-5; D unclear. CDR3 length: 17 amino acids. Trimming removed 4 bases at V and 1 base at J, with 17 bases between. The germline V gene has CDR1 LGHNA and CDR2 YNFKEQ. CDR3 bases: TGTGCCAGCAGCCTCAGCGGCAGTGGCAGGAGCAATCAGCCCCAGCATTTT. Residues: CASSLSGSGRSNQPQHF.

V usage is TRBV7-2 and J usage is TRBJ1-2; perhaps TRBD1 as D (5 bases). CDR1 is SGHTA and CDR2 is FQGNSA in the germline V gene. Trimming took off 5 bases at V and 4 bases at J, with 8 bases between the two ends. The CDR3 runs to 12 residues. CDR3 sequence: CASSKGLYGYTF. As DNA, the CDR3 is TGTGCCAGCAGCAAGGGGCTCTATGGCTACACCTTC.

This chain connects TRBV18 to TRBJ2-7; 8 nucleotides match TRBD1. Germline-derived CDR1 and CDR2 are KGHSH and LQKENI. J lost 2 bases, V lost 4 bases, and 7 bases had no gene match. CDR3 length equals 15 residues. This chain's CDR3 is CASSQQGVTTYEQYF. The CDR3 DNA reads as TGTGCCAGCTCACAACAGGGGGTCACCACCTACGAGCAGTACTTC. Full variable domain (remainder filled in from reference TRBV18 and TRBJ2-7): NAGVMQNPRHLVRRRGQEARLRCSPMKGHSHVYWYRQLPEEGLKFMVYLQKENIIDESGMPKERFSAEFPKEGPSILRIQQVVRGDSAAYFCASSQQGVTTYEQYFGPGTRLTVT.

This chain uses TRBV24-1 with TRBJ2-1, with 9 bases matching TRBD2. Germline values: CDR1 KGHDR, CDR2 SFDVKD. The V gene end was trimmed by 5 bases and the J gene end by 3 bases; junction bases not matched to a gene: 4. The CDR3 totals 15 residues. CDR3 protein: CATSGLAGIYNEQFF. The CDR3, as DNA: TGTGCCACCAGTGGTCTAGCGGGGATCTACAATGAGCAGTTCTTC.

This chain joins TRBV30 and TRBJ2-1; the match to TRBD2 covers 12 bases. CDR1 and CDR2 (germline): GTSNPN, SVGIG (reference sequence). The CDR3 has 15 amino acids. Losses at the gene ends were 0 bases for V and 7 bases for J; bases not matched to a gene: 4. The CDR3 region has the DNA TGTGCCTGGAGTGTAGCTAGCGGGGGGGGGAATGAGCAGTTCTTC. Amino acids: CAWSVASGGGNEQFF.

The chain combines TRBV3-1 (or the pseudogene TRBV3-2) with TRBJ2-2; 8 positions agree with TRBD2. CDR3 size: 22 residues. With V trimmed by 0 bases and J by 3 bases, 21 bases remained unmatched. Germline assignment: CDR1 LGHDT and CDR2 YNNKEL (reference sequence). Here the CDR3 reads CASSQDWSLAGGPLKDTGELFF. In DNA, the CDR3 is TGTGCCAGCAGCCAAGATTGGTCGCTAGCGGGTGGCCCACTCAAAGACACCGGGGAGCTGTTTTTT.

The V and J genes are TRBV5-4 and TRBJ2-2; 8 nucleotides line up with TRBD1. The CDR3 loop spans 14 amino acids. V lost 3 bases, J lost 6 bases, and 4 bases stayed unmatched. Germline loops: CDR1 SGHNT, CDR2 YYREEE (reference sequence). CDR3 sequence reads: CASSWMTGAGELFF. As DNA, the CDR3 is TGTGCCAGCAGCTGGATGACAGGGGCCGGGGAGCTGTTTTTT.